This record concerns one T cell receptor beta chain sequence. Repertoires were generated with immunoSEQ multiplex PCR, while TCRdb's copy carries only in-frame clones and drops some. Here the sample spans 85,000 to 130,000 clones, about 91% being singletons. Germline CDR1 is SGHVS and CDR2 is FQNEAQ. The CDR3 has 15 residues. These data belong to a study of siplizumab effects on memory and regulatory T cells. This TCR was sampled from a human donor in good health. Specimen: Tregs sorted from blood. The V gene is TRBV7-8, the J gene TRBJ2-5; 9 nucleotides agree with TRBD1. TRBJ2-7 explains the end of the DNA better; the J call may be wrong. The CDR3 coding sequence is TGTGCCAGCGGTCAGGGACAGGGCCACTCCTACGAGCAGTACTTC. It is translated as CASGQGQGHSYEQYF.